These 20 T cell receptor beta chains were sequenced from one sample in a study of sequential checkpoint blockade in melanoma (dated by TCRdb to the late 2010s). Library construction relied on the immunoSEQ multiplex PCR assay. The table was pulled from immuneACCESS by TCRdb, which kept in-frame rearrangements only. Such tables lose some clones; where checked, under half of the loss comes from unresolved V genes, and the rest has no known cause. Across this sample there are around 8,800 clones, with 24% seen only once. The ten largest make up approximately 16% of the sample. This specimen's treatment or condition label, per the study, means: randomized to nivolumab then ipilimumab (arm A) or the reverse (arm B). This material consisted of tumor tissue (inferred from file names), taken from a patient given nivolumab and ipilimumab in sequence. The receptors derive from a human donor with melanoma.

The chain links TRBV6-8 to TRBJ2-2; TRBD1 is a possible D gene (7 bases). This CDR3 has 19 residues. Per the germline V gene, CDR1 is MNHGY and CDR2 is SAAAGT. V lost 7 bases, J lost 3 bases, and 27 bases lay in between. Here the CDR3 reads CASILSFPGDSRDTGELFF. CDR3 coding DNA: TGTGCCAGCATCTTATCTTTTCCGGGGGACAGTCGTGACACCGGGGAGCTGTTTTTT.

This clone occurred many times. The rearrangement links TRBV7-2 to TRBJ1-1, with D possibly being TRBD1 (6 bases). The CDR3 runs 13 residues. V was shortened by 6 bases and J by 1 base, with 9 bases between the two germline ends. Germline V gene data show CDR1 as SGHTA and CDR2 as FQGNSA. CDR3 in amino acids: CASRPGENTEAFF. The CDR3 nucleotides read TGTGCCAGCAGGCCAGGGGAGAACACTGAAGCTTTCTTT.

The J gene is TRBJ2-1, the V gene TRBV5-1, with TRBD1 identical over 7 bases. CDR1 and CDR2 (germline): SGHRS, YFSETQ. The V gene end was trimmed by 1 base and the J gene end by 2 bases; junction bases not matched to a gene: 3. The CDR3 has 15 residues. The CDR3 DNA reads as TGCGCCAGCAGCTTGCAGACAGGGACCTACAATGAGCAGTTCTTC. Protein product: CASSLQTGTYNEQFF.

This clone was observed a single time. Other DNA sequences in the same sample also yield this CDR3. The chain links TRBV28 to TRBJ2-4; possible D gene TRBD2, 6 bases. The CDR3 has 13 amino acids. With 3 bases removed from V and 6 bases from J, the gap between germline ends came to 9 bases. Germline lookup yields CDR1 MDHEN and CDR2 SYDVKM. The CDR3 sequence is CASSFGSGNIQYF. CDR3 in DNA: TGTGCCAGCAGTTTTGGTAGCGGAAACATTCAGTACTTC.

This clone was recorded a few times. J is TRBJ1-5 and V is TRBV28; no firm D call. Trimming took off 4 bases at V and 0 bases at J, with 7 bases between the two ends. The CDR3 consists of 14 residues. The germline V gene encodes CDR1 MDHEN and CDR2 SYDVKM. CDR3 sequence reads: CASSWMSSNQPQHF. CDR3 bases: TGTGCCAGCAGTTGGATGAGTAGCAATCAGCCCCAGCATTTT.

This rearrangement joins TRBV30 to TRBJ1-1; D gene unclear. The CDR3 totals 13 residues. The germline gives CDR1 GTSNPN, CDR2 SVGIG (reference sequence). V dropped 3 bases and J dropped 13 bases, with 21 bases sitting between them. The CDR3 DNA follows: TGTGCCTGGAGCCTCGGCTCGGCAGCCACTGGTTTCTTT. Amino acid sequence: CAWSLGSAATGFF.

This clone was seen many times. CDR3 residues: CASSIRQGSGETQYF. In DNA form, the CDR3 reads TGTGCCAGCAGCATACGACAGGGATCGGGGGAGACCCAGTACTTC. J is TRBJ2-5 and V is TRBV9; TRBD1 agrees at 7 bases. V was pared by 4 bases and J by 5 bases, with 11 bases of the junction left unmatched. This CDR3 spans 15 amino acids. CDR1 is SGDLS, CDR2 YYNGEE, per germline.

V gene TRBV29-1 combines with J gene TRBJ1-5, with TRBD1 matching over 7 bases. The CDR3 is made up of 13 amino acids. Germline V gene data show CDR1 as SQVTM and CDR2 as ANQGSEA. V shed 7 bases and J 9 bases; nucleotides not matched to a gene: 12. The CDR3 protein is CSAGTGEDGPQHF. In DNA form, the CDR3 reads TGCAGCGCGGGAACAGGGGAGGATGGGCCCCAGCATTTT.

This chain links TRBV19 with TRBJ2-2, with TRBD2 identical over 9 bases. Germline loops: CDR1 LNHDA, CDR2 SQIVND (reference sequence). The CDR3 has 16 amino acids. Trimming took 3 bases from V and 3 from J; bases not matched to a gene: 5. DNA for the CDR3: TGTGCCAGTAGTATCCCGACTAGCGGAGACACCGGGGAGCTGTTTTTT. As protein: CASSIPTSGDTGELFF.

The CDR3 bases are TGTGCCAGCTCAAGGAGGGTGAGCACTGAAGCTTTCTTT. Amino acid sequence: CASSRRVSTEAFF. V usage is TRBV28 and J usage is TRBJ1-1; D unresolved. Germline V gene sequence: CDR1 MDHEN, CDR2 SYDVKM. Trimming took 8 bases from V and 4 from J, leaving 14 bases between them. This CDR3 is built from 13 residues.

The J gene is TRBJ2-7, the V gene TRBV11-3; 9 positions match TRBD2. The CDR3 spans 14 residues. Germline V CDR1 and CDR2: SGHNT, YENEEA. Trimming took 7 bases from V and 1 from J; bases not matched to a gene: 5. CDR3 region: CASKPSGGSYEQYF. The CDR3 coding sequence is TGTGCCAGCAAACCGAGCGGGGGGTCCTACGAGCAGTACTTC.

The V gene is TRBV9, the J gene TRBJ2-7, with a weak D call TRBD2 (7 bases). Germline V gene lookup returns CDR1 SGDLS and CDR2 YYNGEE. Trimming cost V 0 bases and J 4 bases, with 17 bases left between them. The CDR3 covers 16 residues. The CDR3 coding sequence is TGTGCCAGCAGCGTAGATGGATCGGGGGGCCAATACGAGCAGTACTTC. It translates to CASSVDGSGGQYEQYF.

The rearrangement uses TRBV18 and TRBJ2-5; perhaps TRBD1 as D (6 bases). Between the trimmed V and J ends, which lost 1 base and 3 bases, there was a span of 12 bases. Per the germline V gene, CDR1 is KGHSH and CDR2 is LQKENI. The length of the CDR3 is 15 residues. The DNA of the CDR3 is TGTGCCAGCTCACCACAGGGACATACTAAAGAGACCCAGTACTTC. Translated, it gives CASSPQGHTKETQYF.

The CDR3 region is CASGYGSSYNEQFF. Here the CDR3 DNA reads TGTGCCAGCGGTTATGGGAGCTCCTACAATGAGCAGTTCTTC. The chain combines TRBV9 with TRBJ2-1, with TRBD2 as a possible D gene (5 bases). From germline, CDR1 is SGDLS and CDR2 YYNGEE. The ends were cut back, 7 bases at V and 0 bases at J, with 11 bases in the middle. This CDR3 comprises 14 residues.

This sequence joins TRBV28 and TRBJ1-2; 9 bases are shared with TRBD1. The length of the CDR3 is 16 residues. Germline V lookup: CDR1 MDHEN, CDR2 SYDVKM. The junction had 9 bases not matched to a gene; V was cut back by 3 bases and J by 4 bases. CDR3 loop: CASSFPSGQGIYGYTF. The CDR3 coding sequence is TGTGCCAGCAGTTTTCCCTCGGGACAGGGCATCTATGGCTACACCTTC.

This clone showed up just a few times. In DNA, the CDR3 is TGTGCCAGCAGCTACACTCTTTTCGACAGGGGCGAGCAGTACTTC. As protein: CASSYTLFDRGEQYF. The chain couples TRBV6-8 to TRBJ2-7, with 8 nucleotides matching TRBD1. J lost 6 bases, V lost 6 bases, and 13 bases had no gene match. The germline CDR1 and CDR2 sequences are MNHGY and SAAAGT. The CDR3 extends over 15 amino acids.

In its sample, this clone was seen a few times. CDR3 DNA sequence: TGTGCCAGCAGCTTGTATACGGAATTCAACACCGGGGAGCTGTTTTTT. Its translation: CASSLYTEFNTGELFF. The rearrangement joins TRBV11-3 to TRBJ2-2; D gene uncertain. V lost 3 bases and J lost 2, with 13 bases in between. The CDR3 covers 16 residues. The germline gives CDR1 SGHNT, CDR2 YENEEA.

This clone is medium-sized. The rearrangement links TRBV6-8 to TRBJ2-7, with 11 nucleotides matching TRBD2. Germline CDR1 reads MNHGY; CDR2 reads SAAAGT. The CDR3 spans 14 residues. V dropped 6 bases and J dropped 3; count of bases not matched to a gene: 4. Written as DNA, the CDR3 is TGTGCCAGCAGCAGGGGGACTAGCGGCTACGAGCAGTACTTC. Protein: CASSRGTSGYEQYF.

This clone was detected ten times or more. The rearrangement links TRBV11-3 to TRBJ1-2; D is uncertain. Germline assignment: CDR1 SGHNT and CDR2 YENEEA. This CDR3 is 14 amino acids long. With 4 bases removed from V and 6 bases from J, the gap between germline ends came to 15 bases. The CDR3 region is CASSSVGRTHGYTF. CDR3 nucleotides: TGTGCCAGCAGCTCGGTGGGCAGGACCCATGGCTACACCTTC. The whole variable domain, filled in from reference TRBV11-3 and TRBJ1-2, reads EAGVVQSPRYKIIEKKQPVAFWCNPISGHNTLYWYLQNLGQGPELLIRYENEEAVDDSQLPKDRFSAERLKGVDSTLKIQPAELGDSAVYLCASSSVGRTHGYTFGSGTRLTVV.

This clone was detected many times. The chain uses TRBV11-3 and TRBJ1-2, with 7 bases identical to TRBD1. CDR1 is SGHNT, CDR2 YENEEA, per germline. V was clipped by 7 bases and J by 5 bases; unmatched bases: 10. CDR3 length equals 14 residues. The CDR3: CASTYARGTYGYTF. The DNA of the CDR3 is TGTGCCAGCACCTACGCCAGGGGGACGTATGGCTACACCTTC.